This T cell receptor beta chain was identified in a study of regulatory T cells in long-lasting Graves disease. Study observations and caveats: New patients shared fewer public clonotypes (966) than persistent patients did (roughly 2,700).

For TCR beta, libraries came from iRepertoire HTBI primers and Arm-PCR of CDR3 regions. TCRdb reprocessed the multiplex PCR reads via MiXCR and lists one record per CDR3 protein. The sample records about 430,000 distinct CDR3 sequences, around 20% being singletons. Time point meaning: persistent/refractory GD, antithyroid drugs over 5 years with positive TRAb. PBMCs were the source of the RNA used for TCR sequencing. The length of the CDR3 is 16 residues. Trimming pared 5 bases from V and 6 bases from J, leaving 20 bases between. CDR1 is MDHEN and CDR2 is SYDVKM in the germline V gene. This clonotype was detected ten times or more. Its antigen is undetermined.

The specimen was peripheral blood mononuclear cells (PBMCs), collected when the disease was refractory, from a patient treated with antithyroid drugs. The TCR sequence derives from a female donor with Graves disease. V gene TRBV28 combines with J gene TRBJ1-5; D is ambiguous. CDR3: CASSPHRIPIGQPQHF. The DNA of the CDR3 is TGTGCCAGCAGTCCGCACCGTATACCGATTGGTCAGCCCCAGCATTTT.